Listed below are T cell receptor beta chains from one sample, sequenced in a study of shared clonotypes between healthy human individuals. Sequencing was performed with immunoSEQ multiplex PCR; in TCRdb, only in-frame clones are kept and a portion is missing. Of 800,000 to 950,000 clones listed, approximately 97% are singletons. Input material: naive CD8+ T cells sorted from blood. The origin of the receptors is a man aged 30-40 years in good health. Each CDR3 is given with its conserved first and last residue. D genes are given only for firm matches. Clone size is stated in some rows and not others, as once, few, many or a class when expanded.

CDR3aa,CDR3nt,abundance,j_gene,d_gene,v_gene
CASSQGSEQYF,TGTGCCAGCAGCCAAGGGTCCGAGCAGTACTTC,NA,TRBJ2-7,NA,TRBV7-6
CASSKGRVLGDSYEQYF,TGTGCCAGTAGTAAAGGTAGGGTTCTTGGAGACTCCTACGAGCAGTACTTC,NA,TRBJ2-7,NA,TRBV19
CSVVDPRRLYEQYF,TGCAGCGTAGTTGACCCACGGAGACTCTACGAGCAGTACTTC,NA,TRBJ2-7,NA,TRBV29-1
CASSEGTGWIDEQFF,TGTGCCAGCAGTGAGGGGACAGGGTGGATCGATGAGCAGTTCTTC,NA,TRBJ2-1,TRBD1,TRBV28
CASSLQQSTGFHYTNTGELFF,TGTGCCAGCAGCCTACAACAGTCGACAGGGTTCCATTATACTAACACCGGGGAGCTGTTTTTT,NA,TRBJ2-2,TRBD1,TRBV14
CASTPARDSTDTQYF,TGTGCCAGCACCCCAGCGAGGGATAGCACAGATACGCAGTATTTT,once,TRBJ2-3,NA,TRBV6-6
CASSEYDTGEQYF,TGTGCCAGCAGTGAATACGATACTGGAGAGCAGTACTTC,NA,TRBJ2-7,NA,TRBV25-1
CASRDGQRIYGYTF,TGTGCCAGCAGAGACGGACAGAGGATCTATGGCTACACCTTC,NA,TRBJ1-2,NA,TRBV7-9
CASSPGPGGFGDTQYF,TGTGCCAGCAGTCCAGGACCGGGAGGTTTTGGAGATACGCAGTATTTT,NA,TRBJ2-3,TRBD2,TRBV2
CASSDPRQGANEQFF,TGTGCCAGCAGCGACCCCCGACAGGGGGCGAATGAGCAGTTCTTC,NA,TRBJ2-1,TRBD1,TRBV9
CASSVDPVLAGRYEQYF,TGTGCCAGCAGCGTAGATCCCGTCCTAGCGGGTCGCTACGAGCAGTACTTC,NA,TRBJ2-7,TRBD2,TRBV9
CASSSPSGLAGVYEQYF,TGTGCCAGCAGCTCCCCCTCGGGACTAGCGGGAGTCTACGAGCAGTACTTC,NA,TRBJ2-7,TRBD2,TRBV7-9
CASNWGALSDEQFF,TGTGCCAGCAATTGGGGGGCCTTGAGCGATGAGCAGTTCTTC,NA,TRBJ2-1,NA,TRBV7-9
CASSVDDRNNQPQHF,TGTGCCAGCAGCGTAGATGACAGGAACAATCAGCCCCAGCATTTT,NA,TRBJ1-5,NA,TRBV9
CASSRLFGRDSTDTQYF,TGTGCCAGCTCCCGCCTTTTCGGGAGGGATAGCACAGATACGCAGTATTTT,NA,TRBJ2-3,TRBD2,TRBV18
CASSSRTYEGRNEQFF,TGTGCCAGCAGTTCACGAACTTATGAGGGGAGGAATGAGCAGTTCTTC,NA,TRBJ2-1,NA,TRBV27
CASSPGTSNVPGELFF,TGTGCCAGCAGCCCCGGGACAAGCAATGTACCCGGGGAGCTGTTTTTT,few,TRBJ2-2,NA,TRBV7-9
CSVAITGGAEQFF,TGCAGCGTTGCCATCACAGGGGGCGCGGAGCAGTTCTTC,NA,TRBJ2-1,TRBD1,TRBV29-1
CASSWKQGLNTEAFF,TGCGCCAGCAGCTGGAAACAGGGCCTGAACACTGAAGCTTTCTTT,NA,TRBJ1-1,NA,TRBV5-1
CASSRRDRVVGANVLTF,TGTGCCAGCAGCCGCCGGGACAGGGTTGTTGGGGCCAACGTCCTGACTTTC,NA,TRBJ2-6,TRBD1,TRBV13
CASSQVLGEQFF,TGTGCCAGCAGCCAAGTACTTGGTGAGCAGTTCTTC,NA,TRBJ2-1,NA,TRBV14
CASSQTLAEQFF,TGTGCCAGCAGCCAAACGCTAGCGGAGCAGTTCTTC,NA,TRBJ2-1,NA,TRBV28
CASSLGRLAEKDTQYF,TGTGCCAGCAGCTTAGGCAGGTTAGCGGAGAAAGATACGCAGTATTTT,once,TRBJ2-3,NA,TRBV7-6
CASSLLGGNTEAFF,TGCGCCAGCAGCTTGTTAGGGGGGAACACTGAAGCTTTCTTT,NA,TRBJ1-1,NA,TRBV5-1
CASSPQGVVGDEQFF,TGTGCCAGCAGCCCCCAGGGGGTCGTGGGCGATGAGCAGTTCTTC,NA,TRBJ2-1,TRBD1,TRBV14
CASSLSLRDEQYF,TGTGCCAGCAGCTTATCTCTCCGGGACGAGCAGTACTTC,NA,TRBJ2-7,NA,TRBV7-9
CASSIYWSGTTYNEQFF,TGTGCCAGTAGTATCTATTGGAGTGGGACAACCTACAATGAGCAGTTCTTC,NA,TRBJ2-1,NA,TRBV19
CASSLEPGTVQETQYF,TGTGCCAGCAGTTTAGAACCCGGGACAGTACAAGAGACCCAGTACTTC,NA,TRBJ2-5,TRBD1,TRBV27
CASSLTSGYNEQFF,TGTGCCAGCAGTTTGACTAGCGGGTACAATGAGCAGTTCTTC,NA,TRBJ2-1,TRBD2,TRBV27
CASSQDSGRNEQFF,TGCGCCAGCAGCCAAGATAGCGGGAGAAATGAGCAGTTCTTC,NA,TRBJ2-1,TRBD2,TRBV4-1
CATHSSGRSYEQYF,TGTGCCACGCACAGCAGCGGGAGGTCCTACGAGCAGTACTTC,NA,TRBJ2-7,TRBD2,TRBV27
CASSSLAGAYNEQFF,TGTGCCAGCAGCTCCTTGGCGGGAGCCTACAATGAGCAGTTCTTC,NA,TRBJ2-1,TRBD2,TRBV7-3
CASSISTSGYEQYF,TGTGCCAGTAGTATTTCGACTAGCGGGTACGAGCAGTACTTC,NA,TRBJ2-7,TRBD2,TRBV19
CASSLAALADSYEQYF,TGCGCCAGCAGCTTGGCCGCTTTAGCGGACTCCTACGAGCAGTACTTC,NA,TRBJ2-7,NA,TRBV5-1
CASHPGQGSSYEQYF,TGTGCCAGCCACCCGGGACAGGGGAGCTCCTACGAGCAGTACTTC,NA,TRBJ2-7,TRBD1,TRBV2
CASSPPIQTPQRGYTF,TGTGCCAGCTCACCACCGATACAGACTCCACAAAGGGGCTACACCTTC,NA,TRBJ1-2,NA,TRBV18
CASSESGSIHNEQFF,TGTGCCAGCAGCGAAAGCGGGAGTATACACAATGAGCAGTTCTTC,NA,TRBJ2-1,TRBD2,TRBV7-2
CASRRDRAYEQYF,TGTGCCAGCAGACGGGACAGGGCCTACGAGCAGTACTTC,NA,TRBJ2-7,TRBD1,TRBV5-4
CASSPFSVSSYNEQFF,TGTGCCAGCTCACCCTTTAGCGTTAGCTCCTACAATGAGCAGTTCTTC,NA,TRBJ2-1,NA,TRBV18
CASSLWRTEGLAYTGELFF,TGTGCCAGCAGTTTATGGCGGACAGAAGGACTCGCCTACACCGGGGAGCTGTTTTTT,once,TRBJ2-2,NA,TRBV27
CASRYGQGSYEQYF,TGCGCCAGCAGGTATGGACAGGGTTCCTACGAGCAGTACTTC,NA,TRBJ2-7,TRBD1,TRBV10-2
CASSFGPGASPDTQYF,TGTGCCAGCAGCTTTGGTCCAGGGGCTTCACCAGATACGCAGTATTTT,NA,TRBJ2-3,NA,TRBV5-4
CASSPQTSGRGSNEQFF,TGTGCCAGCTCCCCCCAGACTAGCGGGAGGGGAAGCAATGAGCAGTTCTTC,NA,TRBJ2-1,TRBD2,TRBV27
CASSPLPPGTGGNQPQHF,TGTGCCAGTAGCCCACTCCCCCCAGGGACAGGGGGCAATCAGCCCCAGCATTTT,NA,TRBJ1-5,TRBD1,TRBV19
CASSTGGTSGVSSYNEQFF,TGTGCCAGCAGCACAGGGGGGACTAGCGGGGTGAGCTCCTACAATGAGCAGTTCTTC,NA,TRBJ2-1,TRBD2,TRBV7-9
CASSAPLAGVLYEQYF,TGTGCCAGCAGTGCCCCCCTAGCGGGAGTTCTCTACGAGCAGTACTTC,once,TRBJ2-7,TRBD2,TRBV6-1
CASSEGGRETQYF,TGTGCCAGCAGTGAAGGGGGCAGGGAGACCCAGTACTTC,NA,TRBJ2-5,NA,TRBV6-1
CASSTSELDNEQFF,TGTGCCAGCTCAACTTCCGAACTCGACAATGAGCAGTTCTTC,NA,TRBJ2-1,NA,TRBV6-5
CASRPPGRGTSYEQYF,TGTGCCAGCAGACCCCCGGGGAGGGGAACCTCCTACGAGCAGTACTTC,NA,TRBJ2-7,TRBD2,TRBV28
CATSRGQSVHYGYTF,TGTGCCACCAGCAGGGGACAGTCTGTTCACTATGGCTACACCTTC,NA,TRBJ1-2,TRBD1,TRBV15
CASSRDGEANQPQHF,TGTGCCAGCAGCCGGGACGGGGAAGCCAATCAGCCCCAGCATTTT,NA,TRBJ1-5,NA,TRBV9
CASSDSGGPNEKLFF,TGTGCCAGCAGTGATAGCGGGGGCCCTAATGAAAAACTGTTTTTT,NA,TRBJ1-4,NA,TRBV2
CASRGLAGLGQETQYF,TGTGCCAGCCGTGGACTAGCGGGATTAGGGCAAGAGACCCAGTACTTC,NA,TRBJ2-5,TRBD2,TRBV7-8